The rows below give T cell receptor beta chains drawn from one sample of a study of cytomegalovirus exposure and HLA in healthy donors. Assay used: immunoSEQ multiplex PCR; TCRdb lists only in-frame clones, some missing. The table lists approximately 140,000 clones, over 60% of them singletons. Sequencing used PBMCs. These receptors were taken from a male donor in good health and CMV-seropositive. Each CDR3 is given with its conserved first and last residue. Each record gives: J gene, D gene, CDR3 length, clone size, V gene, CDR3 protein, CDR3 DNA. A D gene is named only where the DNA matches it firmly. Expanded clones are given a class, and other clones once, few, many or no size at all.

>TRBJ2-1|NA|13|NA|TRBV13
CASSQGRVNEQFF
TGTGCCAGCAGCCAGGGTAGGGTCAATGAGCAGTTCTTC
>TRBJ2-2|TRBD2|16|NA|TRBV7-2
CASSLLYGGAPGELFF
TGTGCCAGCAGCTTACTCTACGGGGGGGCCCCCGGGGAGCTGTTTTTT
>TRBJ1-1|NA|14|few|TRBV7-3
CASSLIGGNTEAFF
TGTGCCAGCAGCTTAATCGGGGGGAACACTGAAGCTTTCTTT
>TRBJ2-3|TRBD2|16|few|TRBV19
CASSISSGRATDTQYF
TGTGCCAGTAGTATAAGCAGCGGGAGGGCGACAGATACGCAGTATTTT
>TRBJ2-7|NA|16|once|TRBV7-9
CSSSLVSPGVVYEQYF
TGTTCCAGCAGCTTAGTTTCCCCGGGAGTGGTCTACGAGCAGTACTTC
>TRBJ2-5|NA|13|once|TRBV18
CASSQEEQETQYF
TGTGCCAGCTCACAGGAGGAGCAAGAGACCCAGTACTTC
>TRBJ1-4|TRBD1|13|many|TRBV6-5
CASGQGANEKLFF
TGTGCTAGTGGACAGGGGGCTAATGAAAAACTGTTTTTT
>TRBJ1-2|TRBD1|14|NA|TRBV7-9
CASSPTGTGYGYTF
TGTGCCAGCAGTCCCACCGGGACAGGGTATGGCTACACCTTC
>TRBJ1-3|TRBD1|17|NA|TRBV9
CASSVGSGQGPGNTIYF
TGTGCCAGCAGCGTAGGGTCCGGACAGGGGCCTGGAAACACCATATATTTT
>TRBJ2-7|TRBD2|16|NA|TRBV28
CASGGLAGGIIYEQYF
TGTGCCAGCGGGGGACTAGCGGGAGGCATAATCTACGAGCAGTACTTC
>TRBJ2-2|NA|14|NA|TRBV5-4
CASSSDRATGELFF
TGTGCCAGCAGCTCGGACAGAGCTACCGGGGAGCTGTTTTTT
>TRBJ2-5|NA|15|NA|TRBV27
CASSLSTSGQETQYF
TGTGCCAGCAGTTTAAGCACCTCGGGGCAAGAGACCCAGTACTTC
>TRBJ2-7|TRBD1|16|NA|TRBV28
CASRTPATGNSYEQYF
TGTGCCAGCAGAACACCCGCGACAGGGAACTCCTACGAGCAGTACTTC
>TRBJ2-7|TRBD1|14|NA|TRBV27
CASSAGTGSYEQYF
TGTGCCAGCAGCGCCGGGACAGGGTCCTACGAGCAGTACTTC
>TRBJ2-5|TRBD1|15|NA|TRBV5-1
CASSSSGTGGETQYF
TGCGCCAGCAGCTCTTCTGGGACAGGGGGAGAGACCCAGTACTTC
>TRBJ2-7|NA|13|few|TRBV4-1
CASSQDTEYEQYF
TGCGCCAGCAGCCAAGATACAGAGTACGAGCAGTACTTC
>TRBJ1-1|NA|15|NA|TRBV19
CASSIKAGMNTEAFF
TGTGCCAGTAGTATAAAGGCAGGGATGAACACTGAAGCTTTCTTT
>TRBJ2-3|TRBD2|17|once|TRBV7-8
CASSWEWRGGSTDTQYF
TGTGCCAGCAGCTGGGAATGGCGGGGGGGTAGCACAGATACGCAGTATTTT
>TRBJ2-1|TRBD2|17|NA|TRBV4-2
CASSQEATSGGKYKQFF
TGTGCCAGCAGCCAAGAGGCGACTAGCGGGGGTAAATATAAGCAGTTCTTC
>TRBJ2-7|NA|16|NA|TRBV7-8
CASSPQRIVTGYEQYF
TGTGCCAGCAGCCCACAACGGATCGTCACGGGCTACGAGCAGTACTTC
>TRBJ2-3|TRBD1|15|few|TRBV11-1
CASSLGQGDTDTQYF
TGTGCCAGCAGCTTGGGACAGGGGGACACAGATACGCAGTATTTT
>TRBJ2-1|NA|12|NA|TRBV5-5
CASSYASGKQFF
TGTGCCAGCAGCTACGCCTCGGGTAAGCAGTTCTTC